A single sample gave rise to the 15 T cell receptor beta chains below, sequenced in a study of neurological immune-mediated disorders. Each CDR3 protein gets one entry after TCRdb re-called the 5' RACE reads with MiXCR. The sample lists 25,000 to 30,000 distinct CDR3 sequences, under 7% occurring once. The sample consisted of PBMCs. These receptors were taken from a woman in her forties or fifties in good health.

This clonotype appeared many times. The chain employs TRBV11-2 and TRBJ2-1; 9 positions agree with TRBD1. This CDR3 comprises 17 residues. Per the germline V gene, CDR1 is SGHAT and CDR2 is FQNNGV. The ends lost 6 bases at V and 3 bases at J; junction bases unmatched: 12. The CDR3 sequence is CASSHPLGDRVYNEQFF. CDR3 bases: TGTGCCAGCAGTCACCCCTTGGGGGACAGGGTCTACAATGAGCAGTTCTTC.

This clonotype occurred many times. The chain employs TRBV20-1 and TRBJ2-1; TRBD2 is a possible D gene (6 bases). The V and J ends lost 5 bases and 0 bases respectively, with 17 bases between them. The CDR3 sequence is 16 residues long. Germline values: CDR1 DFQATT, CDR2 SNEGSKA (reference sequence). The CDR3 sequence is CSAPRGGLSSYNEQFF. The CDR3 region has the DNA TGCAGTGCTCCCCGTGGGGGACTGAGCTCCTACAATGAGCAGTTCTTC.

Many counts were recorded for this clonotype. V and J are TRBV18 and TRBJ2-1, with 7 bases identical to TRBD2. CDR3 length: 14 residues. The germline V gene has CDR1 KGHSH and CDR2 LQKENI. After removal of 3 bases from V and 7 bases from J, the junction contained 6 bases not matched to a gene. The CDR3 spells CASSPGGGLNEQFF. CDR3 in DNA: TGTGCCAGCTCACCGGGCGGGGGTCTTAATGAGCAGTTCTTC.

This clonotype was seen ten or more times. The CDR3 reads CASSPWTGENEQYF. For the CDR3, the DNA is TGTGCCAGCAGCCCATGGACAGGGGAGAACGAGCAGTACTTC. The chain carries TRBV7-3 and TRBJ2-7; TRBD1 aligns across 9 bases. V was pared by 5 bases and J by 5 bases, with 7 bases of the junction left unmatched. The CDR3 consists of 14 residues. Germline CDR1 SGHTA, CDR2 FQGTGA.

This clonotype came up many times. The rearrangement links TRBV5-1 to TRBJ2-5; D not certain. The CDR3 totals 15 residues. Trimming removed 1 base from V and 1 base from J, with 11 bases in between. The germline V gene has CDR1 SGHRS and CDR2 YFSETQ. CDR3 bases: TGCGCCAGCAGCTTGTCTATGCAGAGCCAAGAGACCCAGTACTTC. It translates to CASSLSMQSQETQYF.

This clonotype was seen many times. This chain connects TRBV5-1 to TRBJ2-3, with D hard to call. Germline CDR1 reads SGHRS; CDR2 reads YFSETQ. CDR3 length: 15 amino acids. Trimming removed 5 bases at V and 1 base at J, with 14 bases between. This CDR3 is CASSSQVAGTDTQYF. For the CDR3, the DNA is TGCGCCAGCAGTTCTCAGGTTGCGGGCACAGATACGCAGTATTTT.

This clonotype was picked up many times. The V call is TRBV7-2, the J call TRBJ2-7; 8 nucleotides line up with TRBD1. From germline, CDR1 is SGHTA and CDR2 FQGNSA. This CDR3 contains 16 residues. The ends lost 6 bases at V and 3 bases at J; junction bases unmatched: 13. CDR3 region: CASRTYGTGDSYEQYF. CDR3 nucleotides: TGTGCCAGCAGGACTTACGGGACAGGAGATAGCTACGAGCAGTACTTC.

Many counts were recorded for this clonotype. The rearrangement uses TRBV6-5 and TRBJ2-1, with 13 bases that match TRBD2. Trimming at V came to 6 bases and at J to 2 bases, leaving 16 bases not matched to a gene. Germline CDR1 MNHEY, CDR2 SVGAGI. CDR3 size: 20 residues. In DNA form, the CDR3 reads TGTGCCAGCAGATCCGAAAGGACTAGCGGGGGACTAAGCGCCTACAATGAGCAGTTCTTC. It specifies CASRSERTSGGLSAYNEQFF.

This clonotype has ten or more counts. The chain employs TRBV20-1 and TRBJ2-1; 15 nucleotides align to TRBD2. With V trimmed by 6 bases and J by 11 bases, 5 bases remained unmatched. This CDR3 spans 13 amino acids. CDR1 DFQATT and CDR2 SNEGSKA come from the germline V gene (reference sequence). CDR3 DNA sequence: TGCAGTGCCCTCGGACTAGCGGGAGGGCAGCAGTTCTTC. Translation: CSALGLAGGQQFF.

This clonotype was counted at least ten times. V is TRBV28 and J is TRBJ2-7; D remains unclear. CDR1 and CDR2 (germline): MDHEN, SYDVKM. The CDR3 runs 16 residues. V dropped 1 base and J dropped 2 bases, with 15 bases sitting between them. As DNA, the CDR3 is TGTGCCAGCAGTTTATCCAGAGGTTCCCTTACCTACGAGCAGTACTTC. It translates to CASSLSRGSLTYEQYF.

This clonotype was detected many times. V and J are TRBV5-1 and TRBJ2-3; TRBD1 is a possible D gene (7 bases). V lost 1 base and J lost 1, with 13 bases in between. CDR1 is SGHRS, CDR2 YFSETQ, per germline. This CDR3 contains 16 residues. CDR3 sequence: CASSLQGGIGTDTQYF. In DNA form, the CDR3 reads TGCGCCAGCAGCTTGCAGGGGGGCATCGGCACAGATACGCAGTATTTT. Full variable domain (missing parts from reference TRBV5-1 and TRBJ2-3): KAGVTQTPRYLIKTRGQQVTLSCSPISGHRSVSWYQQTPGQGLQFLFEYFSETQRNKGNFPGRFSGRQFSNSRSEMNVSTLELGDSALYLCASSLQGGIGTDTQYFGPGTRLTVL.

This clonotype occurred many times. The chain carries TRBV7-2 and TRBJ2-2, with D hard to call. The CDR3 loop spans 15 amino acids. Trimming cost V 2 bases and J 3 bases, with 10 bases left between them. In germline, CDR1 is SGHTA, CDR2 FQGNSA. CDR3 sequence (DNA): TGTGCCAGCAGCTTAAACCCTGCCTACACCGGGGAGCTGTTTTTT. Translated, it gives CASSLNPAYTGELFF.

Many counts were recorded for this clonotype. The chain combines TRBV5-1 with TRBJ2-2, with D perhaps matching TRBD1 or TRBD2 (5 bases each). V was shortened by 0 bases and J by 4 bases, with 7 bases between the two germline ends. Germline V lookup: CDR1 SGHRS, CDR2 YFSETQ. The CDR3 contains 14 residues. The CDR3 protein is CASSLDGGTGELFF. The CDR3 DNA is TGCGCCAGCAGCTTGGATGGGGGCACCGGGGAGCTGTTTTTT.

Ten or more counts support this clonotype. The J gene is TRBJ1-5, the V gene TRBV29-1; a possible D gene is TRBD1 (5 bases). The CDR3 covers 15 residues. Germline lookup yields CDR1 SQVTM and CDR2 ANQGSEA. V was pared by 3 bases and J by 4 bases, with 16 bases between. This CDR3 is CSVDRSGEGNQPQHF. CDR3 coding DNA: TGCAGCGTTGATCGGTCGGGGGAGGGGAATCAGCCCCAGCATTTT.

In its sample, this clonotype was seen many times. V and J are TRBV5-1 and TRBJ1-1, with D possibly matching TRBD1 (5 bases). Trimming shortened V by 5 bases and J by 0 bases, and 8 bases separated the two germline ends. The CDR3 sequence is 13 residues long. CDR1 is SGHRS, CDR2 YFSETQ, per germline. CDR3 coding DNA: TGCGCCAGCAGGGCAGGGATGAACACTGAAGCTTTCTTT. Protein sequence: CASRAGMNTEAFF.